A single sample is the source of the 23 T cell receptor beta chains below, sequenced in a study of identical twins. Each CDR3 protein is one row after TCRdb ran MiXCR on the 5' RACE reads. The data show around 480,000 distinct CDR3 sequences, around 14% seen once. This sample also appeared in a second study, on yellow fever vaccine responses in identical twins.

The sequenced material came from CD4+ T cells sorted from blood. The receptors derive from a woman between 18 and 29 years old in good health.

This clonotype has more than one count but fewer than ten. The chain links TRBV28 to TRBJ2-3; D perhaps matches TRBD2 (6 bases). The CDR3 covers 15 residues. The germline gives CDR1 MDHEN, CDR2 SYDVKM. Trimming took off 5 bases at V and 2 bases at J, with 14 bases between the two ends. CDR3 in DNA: TGTGCCAGCAGTCGCCGGGACTGGTCCACAGATACGCAGTATTTT. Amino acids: CASSRRDWSTDTQYF.

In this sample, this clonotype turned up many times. The chain's CDR3 is CASSHTRDEQETQYF. The DNA for the CDR3 is TGCGCCAGCAGCCATACCCGGGACGAACAAGAGACCCAGTACTTC. J is TRBJ2-5 and V is TRBV4-1; D is possibly TRBD1 or TRBD2 (5 bases each). The CDR3 loop spans 15 amino acids. Between the trimmed V and J ends, which lost 3 bases and 2 bases, there was a span of 13 bases. The germline V gene has CDR1 MGHRA and CDR2 YSYEKL.

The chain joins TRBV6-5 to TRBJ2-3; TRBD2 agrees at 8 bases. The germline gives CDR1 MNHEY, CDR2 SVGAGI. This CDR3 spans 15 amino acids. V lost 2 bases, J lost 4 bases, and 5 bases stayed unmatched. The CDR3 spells CASSYGTSAADTQYF. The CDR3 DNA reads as TGTGCCAGCAGTTACGGGACTAGTGCCGCAGATACGCAGTATTTT.

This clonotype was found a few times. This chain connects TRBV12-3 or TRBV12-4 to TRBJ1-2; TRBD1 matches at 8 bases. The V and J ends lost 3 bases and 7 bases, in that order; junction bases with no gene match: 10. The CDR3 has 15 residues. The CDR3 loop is CASSFNRDRRGGYTF. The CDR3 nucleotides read TGTGCCAGCAGTTTTAATCGGGACAGGCGCGGTGGCTACACCTTC.

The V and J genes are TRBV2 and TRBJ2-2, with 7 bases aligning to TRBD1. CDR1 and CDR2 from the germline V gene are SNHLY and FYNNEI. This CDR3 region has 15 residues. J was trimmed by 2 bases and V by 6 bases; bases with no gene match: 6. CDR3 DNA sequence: TGTGCCAGCAGCGAGACAGGGATTAACACCGGGGAGCTGTTTTTT. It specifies CASSETGINTGELFF.

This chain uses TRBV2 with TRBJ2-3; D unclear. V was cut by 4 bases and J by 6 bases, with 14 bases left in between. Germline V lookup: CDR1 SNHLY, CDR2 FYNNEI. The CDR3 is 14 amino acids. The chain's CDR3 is CASSAQSTSDTQYF. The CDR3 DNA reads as TGTGCCAGCAGTGCACAGAGTACCTCGGATACGCAGTATTTT.

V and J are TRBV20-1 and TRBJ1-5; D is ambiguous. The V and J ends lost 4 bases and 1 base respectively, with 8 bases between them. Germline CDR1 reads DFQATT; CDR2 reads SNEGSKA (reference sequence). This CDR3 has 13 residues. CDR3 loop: CSATYASNQPQHF. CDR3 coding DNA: TGCAGTGCTACCTATGCAAGCAATCAGCCCCAGCATTTT.

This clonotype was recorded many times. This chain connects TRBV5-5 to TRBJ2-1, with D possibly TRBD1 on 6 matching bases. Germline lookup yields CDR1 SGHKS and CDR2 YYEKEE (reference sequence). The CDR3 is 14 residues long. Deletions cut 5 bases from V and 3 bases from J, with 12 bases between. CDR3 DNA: TGTGCCAGCAGTTATACAGGGAGCTACAATGAGCAGTTCTTC. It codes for CASSYTGSYNEQFF.

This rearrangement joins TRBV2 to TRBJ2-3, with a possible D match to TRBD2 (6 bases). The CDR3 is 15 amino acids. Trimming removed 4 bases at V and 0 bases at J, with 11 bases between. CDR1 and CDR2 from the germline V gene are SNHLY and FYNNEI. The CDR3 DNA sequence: TGTGCCAGCAGTGTTGCGGGGACTAGCACAGATACGCAGTATTTT. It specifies CASSVAGTSTDTQYF.

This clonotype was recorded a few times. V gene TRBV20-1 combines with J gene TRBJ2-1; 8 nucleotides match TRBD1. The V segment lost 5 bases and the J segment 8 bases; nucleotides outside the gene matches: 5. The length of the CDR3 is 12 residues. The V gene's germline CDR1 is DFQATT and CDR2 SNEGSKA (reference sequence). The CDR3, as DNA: TGCAGTGCTGACAGGGGTGGCTATGAGCAGTTCTTC. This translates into CSADRGGYEQFF.

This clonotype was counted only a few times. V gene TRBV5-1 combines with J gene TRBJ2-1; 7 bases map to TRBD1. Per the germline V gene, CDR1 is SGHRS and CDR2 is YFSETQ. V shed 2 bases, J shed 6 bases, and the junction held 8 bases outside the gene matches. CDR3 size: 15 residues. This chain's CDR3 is CASSLEGADGNEQFF. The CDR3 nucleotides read TGCGCCAGCAGCTTAGAGGGGGCGGATGGCAATGAGCAGTTCTTC.

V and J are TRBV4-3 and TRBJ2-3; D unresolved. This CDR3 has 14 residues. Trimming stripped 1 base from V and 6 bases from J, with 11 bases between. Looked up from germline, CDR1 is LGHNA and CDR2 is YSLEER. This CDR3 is CASSQVARPDTQYF. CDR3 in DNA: TGCGCCAGCAGCCAAGTAGCCCGGCCGGATACGCAGTATTTT.

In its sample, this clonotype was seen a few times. CDR3 nucleotide sequence: TGCGCCAGCAGCCTCACCCGGGACAGGGGAGGGTCCTCCTACAATGAGCAGTTCTTC. This encodes CASSLTRDRGGSSYNEQFF. This chain links TRBV4-3 with TRBJ2-1; 10 positions match TRBD1. There are 19 residues in the CDR3. The V gene's germline CDR1 is LGHNA and CDR2 YSLEER. V shed 4 bases and J 0 bases; nucleotides not matched to a gene: 12.

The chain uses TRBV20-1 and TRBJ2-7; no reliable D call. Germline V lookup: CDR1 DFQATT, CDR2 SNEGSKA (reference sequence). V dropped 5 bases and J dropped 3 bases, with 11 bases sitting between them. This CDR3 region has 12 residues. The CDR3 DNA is TGCAGTGCTTTAGGACCTTACTACGAGCAGTACTTC. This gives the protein CSALGPYYEQYF.

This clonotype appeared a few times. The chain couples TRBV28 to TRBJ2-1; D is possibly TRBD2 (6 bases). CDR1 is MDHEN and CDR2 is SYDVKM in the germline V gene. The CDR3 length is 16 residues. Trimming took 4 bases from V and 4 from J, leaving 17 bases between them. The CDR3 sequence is CASSYPLKSGYNEQFF. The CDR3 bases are TGTGCCAGCAGTTACCCTTTAAAAAGCGGGTACAATGAGCAGTTCTTC.

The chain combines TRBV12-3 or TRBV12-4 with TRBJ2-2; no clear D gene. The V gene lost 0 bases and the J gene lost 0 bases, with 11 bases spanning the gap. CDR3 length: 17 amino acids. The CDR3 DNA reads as TGTGCCAGCAGTTTAGCGCTTGTAGACGCGAACACCGGGGAGCTGTTTTTT. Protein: CASSLALVDANTGELFF.

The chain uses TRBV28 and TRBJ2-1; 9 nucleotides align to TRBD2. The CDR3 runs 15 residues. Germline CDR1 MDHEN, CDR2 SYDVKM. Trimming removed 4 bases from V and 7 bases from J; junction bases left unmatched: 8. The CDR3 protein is CASSSPGTSLNEQFF. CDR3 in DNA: TGTGCCAGCAGTTCCCCCGGGACTAGCTTGAATGAGCAGTTCTTC.

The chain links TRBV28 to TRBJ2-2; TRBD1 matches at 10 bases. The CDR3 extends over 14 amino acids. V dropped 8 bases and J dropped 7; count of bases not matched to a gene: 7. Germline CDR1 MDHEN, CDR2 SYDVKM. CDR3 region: CASAGQGDVGELFF. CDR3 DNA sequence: TGTGCCAGCGCTGGACAGGGGGATGTCGGGGAGCTGTTTTTT.

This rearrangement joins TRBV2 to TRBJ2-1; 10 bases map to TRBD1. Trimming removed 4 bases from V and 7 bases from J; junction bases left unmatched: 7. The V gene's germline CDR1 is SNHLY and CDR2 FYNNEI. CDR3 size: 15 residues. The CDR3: CASSGATGGGNEQFF. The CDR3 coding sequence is TGTGCCAGCAGTGGAGCGACAGGGGGCGGGAATGAGCAGTTCTTC.

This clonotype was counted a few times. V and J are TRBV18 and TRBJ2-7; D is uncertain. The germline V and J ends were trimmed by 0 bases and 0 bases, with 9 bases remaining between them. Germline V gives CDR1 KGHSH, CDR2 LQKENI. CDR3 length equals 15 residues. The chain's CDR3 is CASSPPSESSYEQYF. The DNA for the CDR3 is TGTGCCAGCTCACCACCGTCAGAAAGCTCCTACGAGCAGTACTTC.

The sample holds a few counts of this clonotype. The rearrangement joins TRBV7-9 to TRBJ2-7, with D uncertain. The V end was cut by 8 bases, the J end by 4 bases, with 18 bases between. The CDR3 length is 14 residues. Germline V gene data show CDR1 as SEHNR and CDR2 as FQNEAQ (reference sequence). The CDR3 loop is CASSSDGIDYEQYF. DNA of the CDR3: TGTGCCAGCTCCTCGGACGGTATTGATTACGAGCAGTACTTC.

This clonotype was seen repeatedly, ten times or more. This CDR3 reads CSARSSVVGNEQYF. The CDR3 DNA sequence: TGCAGTGCTAGATCCTCCGTCGTAGGTAACGAGCAGTACTTC. The chain uses TRBV20-1 and TRBJ2-7; D unresolved. Germline V CDR1 and CDR2: DFQATT, SNEGSKA (reference sequence). The CDR3 consists of 14 residues. V shed 2 bases and J shed 5 bases, with 16 bases lying between them.

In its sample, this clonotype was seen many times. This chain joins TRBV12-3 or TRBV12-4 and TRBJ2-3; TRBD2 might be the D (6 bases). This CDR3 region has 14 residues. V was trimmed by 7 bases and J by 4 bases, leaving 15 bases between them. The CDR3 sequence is CASNTGGVADTQYF. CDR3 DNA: TGTGCCAGCAATACAGGAGGGGTTGCAGATACGCAGTATTTT.